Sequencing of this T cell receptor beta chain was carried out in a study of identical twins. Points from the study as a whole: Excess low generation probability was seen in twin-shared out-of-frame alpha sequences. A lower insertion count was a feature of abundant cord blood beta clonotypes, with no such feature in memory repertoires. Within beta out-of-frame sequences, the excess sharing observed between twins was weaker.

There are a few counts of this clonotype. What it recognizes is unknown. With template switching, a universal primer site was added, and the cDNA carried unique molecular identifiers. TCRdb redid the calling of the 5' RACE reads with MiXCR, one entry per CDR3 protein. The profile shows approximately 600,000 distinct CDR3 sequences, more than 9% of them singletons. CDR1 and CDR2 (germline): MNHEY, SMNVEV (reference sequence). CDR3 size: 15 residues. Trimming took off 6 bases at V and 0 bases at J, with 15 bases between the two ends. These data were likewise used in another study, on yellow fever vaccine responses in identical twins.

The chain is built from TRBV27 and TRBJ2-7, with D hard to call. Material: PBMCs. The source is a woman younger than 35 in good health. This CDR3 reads CASRLRAQHSYEQYF. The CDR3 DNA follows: TGTGCCAGCAGACTCCGGGCCCAACACTCCTACGAGCAGTACTTC.